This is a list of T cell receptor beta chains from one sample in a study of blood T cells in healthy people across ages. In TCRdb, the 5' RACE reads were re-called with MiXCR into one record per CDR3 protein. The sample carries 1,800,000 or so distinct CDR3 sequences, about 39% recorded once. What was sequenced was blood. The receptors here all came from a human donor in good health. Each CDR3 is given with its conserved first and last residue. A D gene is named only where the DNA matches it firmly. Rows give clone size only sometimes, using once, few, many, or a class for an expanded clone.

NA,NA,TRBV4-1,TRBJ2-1,CASSQVPGSSYNEQFF,TGCGCCAGCAGCCAAGTCCCAGGGAGCTCCTACAATGAGCAGTTCTTC
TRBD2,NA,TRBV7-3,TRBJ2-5,CASSLTAGRAETQYF,TGTGCCAGCAGCTTAACGGCAGGGAGGGCGGAGACCCAGTACTTC
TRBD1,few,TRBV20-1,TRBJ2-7,CSASPGQGWEQYF,TGCAGTGCTTCCCCGGGACAGGGGTGGGAGCAGTACTTC
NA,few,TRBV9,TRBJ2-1,CASSVGGLGNEQFF,TGTGCCAGCAGCGTTGGGGGCCTGGGGAATGAGCAGTTCTTC
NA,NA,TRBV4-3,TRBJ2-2,CASSQVSAAANTGELFF,TGCGCCAGCAGCCAAGTTTCGGCGGCAGCGAACACCGGGGAGCTGTTTTTT
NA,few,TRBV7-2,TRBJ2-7,CASRSWDGSYEQYF,TGTGCCAGCAGGTCGTGGGATGGGTCCTACGAGCAGTACTTC
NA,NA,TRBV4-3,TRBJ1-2,CASSQFGNTYGYTF,TGCGCCAGCAGCCAATTTGGGAACACCTATGGCTACACCTTC
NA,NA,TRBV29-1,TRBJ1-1,CSIHGRSNTEAFF,TGCAGCATCCACGGCAGGTCGAACACTGAAGCTTTCTTT
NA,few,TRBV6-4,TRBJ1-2,CASSTRDRTIYGYTF,TGTGCCAGCAGTACCCGGGACCGCACGATCTATGGCTACACCTTC
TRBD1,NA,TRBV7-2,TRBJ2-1,CASSPLTGLNEQFF,TGTGCCAGCAGCCCCTTGACAGGGTTGAATGAGCAGTTCTTC
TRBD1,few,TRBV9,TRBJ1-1,CASSPDTGVLSPPEAFF,TGTGCCAGCAGCCCGGACACAGGGGTTCTATCTCCCCCTGAAGCTTTCTTT
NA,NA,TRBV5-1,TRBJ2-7,CAGSLAESYEQYF,TGCGCCGGCAGCTTGGCCGAAAGCTACGAGCAGTACTTC
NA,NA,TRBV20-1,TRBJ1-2,CSAMTANHGYTF,TGCAGTGCTATGACAGCAAATCATGGCTACACCTTC
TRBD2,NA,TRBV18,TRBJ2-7,CASSPNSGGSPYEQYF,TGTGCCAGCTCACCTAATAGCGGGGGTTCCCCCTACGAGCAGTACTTC
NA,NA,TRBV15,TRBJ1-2,CATSREGCGYTF,TGTGCCACCAGCAGAGAGGGATGTGGCTACACCTTC
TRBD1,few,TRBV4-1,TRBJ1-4,CASSQDGQAEKLFF,TGCGCCAGCAGCCAAGACGGACAGGCTGAAAAACTGTTTTTT
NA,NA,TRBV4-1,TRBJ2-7,CASSQDWERSDYEQYF,TGCGCCAGCAGCCAAGATTGGGAGAGGAGCGACTACGAGCAGTACTTC
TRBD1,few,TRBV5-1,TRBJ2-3,CASSARQGSPTDTRYF,TGCGCCAGCAGTGCAAGACAGGGATCACCCACAGATACGCGGTATTTT
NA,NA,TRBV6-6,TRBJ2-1,CASNGRDRGNNEQFF,TGTGCCAGCAACGGCCGGGACCGGGGGAACAATGAGCAGTTCTTC